This T cell receptor (beta chain) was sequenced during a study of blood T cell repertoires in COVID-19. Study-level background: Samples came from the United States, Italy and Spain, spanning acute and convalescent COVID-19.

TCRdb's copy holds only in-frame clones and misses some; the assay was immunoSEQ multiplex PCR. This table has approximately 310,000 clones, around 87% appearing once. Germline assignment: CDR1 SGHRS and CDR2 YFSETQ. V was clipped by 4 bases and J by 7 bases, with 20 bases between them. The CDR3 contains 15 residues. Material: peripheral blood. The TCR comes from a man between 50 and 59 years old with active or convalescent COVID-19. This sequence joins TRBV5-1 and TRBJ2-5; D might be TRBD2 (5 bases). CDR3 sequence (DNA): TGCGCCAGCAGCCCCCTAGGGAGCTCCTCTGGGACCCAGTACTTC. This translates into CASSPLGSSSGTQYF.